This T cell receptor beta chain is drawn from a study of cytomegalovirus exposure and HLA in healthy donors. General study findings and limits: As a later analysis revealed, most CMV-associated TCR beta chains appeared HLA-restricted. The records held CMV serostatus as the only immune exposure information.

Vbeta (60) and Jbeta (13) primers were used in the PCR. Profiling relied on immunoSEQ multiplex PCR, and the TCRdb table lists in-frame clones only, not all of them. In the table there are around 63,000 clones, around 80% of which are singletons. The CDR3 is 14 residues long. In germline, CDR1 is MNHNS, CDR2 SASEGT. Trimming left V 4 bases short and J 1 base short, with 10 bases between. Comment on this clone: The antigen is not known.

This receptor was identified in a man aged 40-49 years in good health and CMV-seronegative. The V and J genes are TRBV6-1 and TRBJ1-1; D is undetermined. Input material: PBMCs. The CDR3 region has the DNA TGTGCCAGCAGTGGAGCGACTCCGAACACTGAAGCTTTCTTT. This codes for CASSGATPNTEAFF.